The 11 T cell receptor beta chains in this list originate from one sample, sequenced in a study of CD8+CD57+ T cells in acquired aplastic anemia. The template for TCR beta VDJ and CDR3 sequence profiling was genomic DNA. TCRdb independently ran MiXCR on the reads; one entry per CDR3 protein. The profile shows around 210,000 distinct CDR3 sequences, roughly two thirds of them singletons. Patients chosen for sequencing had CD8+CD57+ cells that had expanded, as shown by flow cytometry. Material: sorted CD4+, CD8+, or CD8+CD57+ T cells (not recorded which) from PBMCs. The receptors shown here come from a human donor with aplastic anemia.

This rearrangement joins TRBV15 to TRBJ2-7, with D hard to call. Deletions cut 0 bases from V and 5 bases from J, with 5 bases between. The CDR3 extends over 12 amino acids. Per the germline V gene, CDR1 is LNHNV and CDR2 is YYDKDF (reference sequence). The DNA of the CDR3 is TGTGCCACCAGCAGAGACCCCGACGAGCAGTACTTC. It is translated as CATSRDPDEQYF.

In this sample, this clonotype turned up many times. The chain recombines TRBV4-1 with TRBJ2-3, with 14 bases identical to TRBD2. Germline values: CDR1 MGHRA, CDR2 YSYEKL. With 5 bases clipped from V and 2 bases from J, the junction kept 3 bases outside the gene matches. The CDR3 is 16 amino acids. Written as DNA, the CDR3 is TGCGCCAGCAGCACGACTAGCGGGGGGGTCACAGATACGCAGTATTTT. This sequence encodes CASSTTSGGVTDTQYF.

The chain couples TRBV12-3 or TRBV12-4 to TRBJ2-7, with a tentative D call TRBD2 (7 bases). There are 15 residues in the CDR3. V was trimmed by 9 bases and J by 3 bases, leaving 21 bases between them. The CDR3 spells CASSIGEGGLYEQYF. Here the CDR3 DNA reads TGTGCCAGTAGTATCGGGGAGGGGGGGCTCTACGAGCAGTACTTC.

This sequence joins TRBV7-8 and TRBJ2-7; a weak D match, TRBD1 (6 bases). Germline V gives CDR1 SGHVS, CDR2 FQNEAQ. The CDR3 extends over 14 amino acids. V was shortened by 1 base and J by 4 bases, with 11 bases between the two germline ends. The CDR3 coding sequence is TGTGCCAGCAGCTTAGTTCCAGGACAGTACGAGCAGTACTTC. Residues: CASSLVPGQYEQYF.

There are many counts of this clonotype. The chain carries TRBV5-1 and TRBJ1-1; D is perhaps TRBD1 (5 bases). The germline CDR1 and CDR2 sequences are SGHRS and YFSETQ. This CDR3 has 17 residues. V was clipped by 2 bases and J by 0 bases, with 17 bases between them. The CDR3 here is CASSLEAGGFVNTEAFF. The DNA of the CDR3 is TGCGCCAGCAGCTTAGAGGCCGGGGGGTTCGTGAACACTGAAGCTTTCTTT.

The chain combines TRBV5-1 with TRBJ1-4, with D maybe TRBD1 (5 bases). The CDR3 totals 13 residues. Trimming removed 4 bases from V and 7 bases from J, with 11 bases in between. Germline loops: CDR1 SGHRS, CDR2 YFSETQ. This CDR3 reads CASSTGHIEKLFF. In DNA form, the CDR3 reads TGCGCCAGCAGCACCGGACACATTGAAAAACTGTTTTTT.

This clonotype turned up a few times. This chain links TRBV27 with TRBJ2-5, with a weak D call TRBD1 (5 bases). V was clipped by 6 bases and J by 4 bases, with 12 bases between them. The CDR3 length is 13 residues. CDR1 is MNHEY and CDR2 is SMNVEV in the germline V gene (reference sequence). CDR3 in DNA: TGTGCCAGCAGCCTGGGGCGTGGAGAGACCCAGTACTTC. Translation: CASSLGRGETQYF.

The CDR3 bases are TGTGCCACCAGCAGGGACGACAGGGTCACTGAAGCTTTCTTT. It codes for CATSRDDRVTEAFF. The chain couples TRBV15 to TRBJ1-1; 7 positions match TRBD1. V trimming: 3 bases; J trimming: 4 bases; junction bases outside the gene matches: 5. Germline CDR1 is LNHNV and CDR2 is YYDKDF (reference sequence). CDR3 size: 14 residues.

The rearrangement links TRBV14 to TRBJ2-4, with 9 bases that match TRBD1. Germline V gene data show CDR1 as SGHDN and CDR2 as FVKESK. V shed 1 base, J shed 1 base, and the junction held 5 bases outside the gene matches. The CDR3 spans 17 residues. Here the CDR3 reads CASSQGGTGLAKNIQYF. In nucleotides, the CDR3 is TGTGCCAGCAGCCAAGGAGGGACAGGGTTGGCCAAAAACATTCAGTACTTC.

V usage is TRBV5-6 and J usage is TRBJ1-2; TRBD1 aligns across 7 bases. The trim removed 2 bases at V and 12 bases at J, leaving 13 bases unmatched. The CDR3 has 14 residues. The V gene's germline CDR1 is SGHDT and CDR2 YYEEEE. CDR3 nucleotides: TGTGCCAGCAGCTTCGATTTTGGGACAGACCTCGACACCTTC. This gives the protein CASSFDFGTDLDTF.

V is TRBV7-6 and J is TRBJ2-7, with D possibly called TRBD1 or TRBD2 (6 bases each). V lost 0 bases, J lost 0 bases, and 15 bases lay in between. The CDR3 has 17 residues. Germline V lookup: CDR1 SGHVS, CDR2 FNYEAQ. CDR3 nucleotide sequence: TGTGCCAGCAGCTTAGCCGGGGGCAGAGGCAGCTCCTACGAGCAGTACTTC. The encoded protein is CASSLAGGRGSSYEQYF.